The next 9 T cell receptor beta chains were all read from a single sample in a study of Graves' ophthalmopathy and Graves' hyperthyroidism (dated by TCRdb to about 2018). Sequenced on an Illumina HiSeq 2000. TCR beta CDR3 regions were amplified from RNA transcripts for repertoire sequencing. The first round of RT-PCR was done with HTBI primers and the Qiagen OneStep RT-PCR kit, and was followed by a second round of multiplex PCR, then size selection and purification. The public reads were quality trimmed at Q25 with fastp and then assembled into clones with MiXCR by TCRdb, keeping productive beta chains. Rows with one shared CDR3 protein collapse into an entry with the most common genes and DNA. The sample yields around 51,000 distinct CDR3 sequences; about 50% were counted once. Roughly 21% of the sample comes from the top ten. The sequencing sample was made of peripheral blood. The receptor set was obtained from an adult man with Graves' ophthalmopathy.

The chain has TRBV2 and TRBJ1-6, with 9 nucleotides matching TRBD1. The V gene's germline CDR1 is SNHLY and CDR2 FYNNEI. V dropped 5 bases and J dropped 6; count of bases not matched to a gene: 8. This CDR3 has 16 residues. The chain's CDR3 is CASSPGQGMSNSPLHF. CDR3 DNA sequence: TGTGCCAGCAGTCCAGGACAGGGGATGAGTAATTCACCCCTCCACTTT.

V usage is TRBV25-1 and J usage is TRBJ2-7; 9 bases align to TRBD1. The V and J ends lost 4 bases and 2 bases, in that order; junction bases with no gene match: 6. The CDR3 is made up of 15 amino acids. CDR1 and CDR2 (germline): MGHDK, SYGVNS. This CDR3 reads CASSALQGATYEQYF. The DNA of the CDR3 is TGTGCCAGCAGTGCCCTACAGGGGGCTACCTACGAGCAGTACTTC.

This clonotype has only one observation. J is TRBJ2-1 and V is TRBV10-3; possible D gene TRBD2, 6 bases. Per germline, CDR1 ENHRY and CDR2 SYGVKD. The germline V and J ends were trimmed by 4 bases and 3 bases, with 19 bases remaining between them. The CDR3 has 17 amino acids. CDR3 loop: CAISATQLGLFYNEQFF. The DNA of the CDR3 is TGTGCCATCAGTGCTACGCAACTGGGACTGTTCTACAATGAGCAGTTCTTC.

The CDR3 here is CASSTGTSGGEQYF. The CDR3 DNA follows: TGTGCCAGCAGTACCGGGACTAGCGGGGGCGAGCAGTACTTC. This sequence joins TRBV28 and TRBJ2-7; 14 nucleotides match TRBD2. The V gene end was trimmed by 5 bases and the J gene end by 6 bases; junction bases not matched to a gene: 3. CDR1 and CDR2 from the germline V gene are MDHEN and SYDVKM. This CDR3 has 14 amino acids.

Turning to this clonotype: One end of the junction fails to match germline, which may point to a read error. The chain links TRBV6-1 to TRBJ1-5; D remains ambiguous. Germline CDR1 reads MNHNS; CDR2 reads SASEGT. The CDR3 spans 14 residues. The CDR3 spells CASRLTISNQPQHF. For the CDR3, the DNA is TGTGCCAGCAGACTGACAATTAGCAATCAGCCCCAGCACTTT.

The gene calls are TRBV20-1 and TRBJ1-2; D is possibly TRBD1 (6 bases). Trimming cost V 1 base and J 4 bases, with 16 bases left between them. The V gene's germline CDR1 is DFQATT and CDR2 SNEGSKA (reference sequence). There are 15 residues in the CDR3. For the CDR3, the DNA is TGCAGTGCTAGAGTCCCATCCGGGACAATCTATGGCTACACCTTC. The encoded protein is CSARVPSGTIYGYTF.

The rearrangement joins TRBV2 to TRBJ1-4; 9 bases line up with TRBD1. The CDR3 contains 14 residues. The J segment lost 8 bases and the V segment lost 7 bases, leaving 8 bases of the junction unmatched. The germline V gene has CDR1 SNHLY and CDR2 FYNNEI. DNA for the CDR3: TGTGCCAGCAAAGGCGACAGGGGGGAAGAAAAACTGTTTTTT. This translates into CASKGDRGEEKLFF.

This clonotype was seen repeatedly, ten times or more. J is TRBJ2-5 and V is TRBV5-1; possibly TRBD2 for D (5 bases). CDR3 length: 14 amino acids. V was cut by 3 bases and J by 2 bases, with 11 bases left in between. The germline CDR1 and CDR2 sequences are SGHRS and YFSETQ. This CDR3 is CASSSPSGQETQYF. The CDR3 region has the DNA TGCGCCAGCAGCTCCCCGTCGGGGCAAGAGACCCAGTACTTC.

The CDR3 coding sequence is TGTGCCAGCAGCCCGGGACAGTATAATGAAAAACTGTTTTTT. Amino acids: CASSPGQYNEKLFF. The chain uses TRBV12-3 or TRBV12-4 and TRBJ1-4; 7 nucleotides align to TRBD1. V lost 6 bases and J lost 4; bases outside the gene matches: 5. This CDR3 comprises 14 residues.